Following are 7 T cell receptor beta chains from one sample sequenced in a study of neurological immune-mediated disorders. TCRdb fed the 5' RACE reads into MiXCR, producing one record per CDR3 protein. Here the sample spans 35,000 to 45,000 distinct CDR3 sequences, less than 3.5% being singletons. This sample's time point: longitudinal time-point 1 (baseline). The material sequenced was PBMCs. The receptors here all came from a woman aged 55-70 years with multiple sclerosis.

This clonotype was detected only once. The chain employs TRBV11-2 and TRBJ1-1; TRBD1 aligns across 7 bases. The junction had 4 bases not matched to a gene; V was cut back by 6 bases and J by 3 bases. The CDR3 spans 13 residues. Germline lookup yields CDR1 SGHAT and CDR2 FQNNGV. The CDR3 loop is CASSPTGDTEAFF. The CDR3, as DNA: TGTGCCAGCAGTCCCACAGGGGACACTGAAGCTTTCTTT.

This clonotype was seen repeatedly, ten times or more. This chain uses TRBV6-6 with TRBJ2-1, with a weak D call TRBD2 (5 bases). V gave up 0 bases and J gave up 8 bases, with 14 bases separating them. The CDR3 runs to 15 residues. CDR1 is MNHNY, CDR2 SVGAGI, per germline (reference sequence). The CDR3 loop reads CASSYSALASDEQFF. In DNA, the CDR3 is TGTGCCAGCAGTTACTCGGCGCTAGCCTCGGATGAGCAGTTCTTC.

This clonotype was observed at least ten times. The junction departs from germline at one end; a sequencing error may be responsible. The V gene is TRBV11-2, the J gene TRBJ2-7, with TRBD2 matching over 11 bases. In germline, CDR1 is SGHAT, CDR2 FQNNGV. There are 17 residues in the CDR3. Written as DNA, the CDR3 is TGTGCCAACAGCTCCCGACTAGCGGGGCCCATCTCCTACGAGCAGTACTTC. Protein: CANSSRLAGPISYEQYF. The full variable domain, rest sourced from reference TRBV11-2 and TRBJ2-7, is EAGVAQSPRYKIIEKRQSVAFWCNPISGHATLYWYQQILGQGPKLLIQFQNNGVVDDSQLPKDRFSAERLKGVDSTLKIQPAKLEDSAVYLCANSSRLAGPISYEQYFGPGTRLTVT.

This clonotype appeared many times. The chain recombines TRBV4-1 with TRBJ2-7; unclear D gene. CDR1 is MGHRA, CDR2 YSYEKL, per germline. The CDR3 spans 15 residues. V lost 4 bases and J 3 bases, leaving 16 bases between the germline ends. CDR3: CASSPSERPLYEQYF. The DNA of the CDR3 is TGCGCCAGCAGCCCTTCGGAACGGCCCCTCTACGAGCAGTACTTC.

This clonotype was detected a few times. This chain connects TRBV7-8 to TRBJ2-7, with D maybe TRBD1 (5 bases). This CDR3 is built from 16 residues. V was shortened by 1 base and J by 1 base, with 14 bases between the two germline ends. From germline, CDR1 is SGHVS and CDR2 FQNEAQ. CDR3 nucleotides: TGTGCCAGCAGCTTAGGGGCAGGGCCGCTGTCCTACGAGCAGTACTTC. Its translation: CASSLGAGPLSYEQYF.

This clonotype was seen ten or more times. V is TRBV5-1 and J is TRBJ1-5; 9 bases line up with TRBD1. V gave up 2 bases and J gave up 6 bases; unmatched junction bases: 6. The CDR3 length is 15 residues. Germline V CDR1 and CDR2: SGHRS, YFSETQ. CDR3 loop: CASSFTGGAGQPQHF. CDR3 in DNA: TGCGCCAGCAGCTTCACAGGGGGCGCAGGTCAGCCCCAGCATTTT.

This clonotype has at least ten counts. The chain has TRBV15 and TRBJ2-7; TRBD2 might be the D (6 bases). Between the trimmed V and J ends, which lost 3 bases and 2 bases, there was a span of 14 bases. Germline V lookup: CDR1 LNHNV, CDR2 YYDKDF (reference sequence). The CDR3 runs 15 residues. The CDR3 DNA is TGTGCCACCAGCAGCCTCCAGGAGGGGACCTACGAGCAGTACTTC. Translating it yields CATSSLQEGTYEQYF.